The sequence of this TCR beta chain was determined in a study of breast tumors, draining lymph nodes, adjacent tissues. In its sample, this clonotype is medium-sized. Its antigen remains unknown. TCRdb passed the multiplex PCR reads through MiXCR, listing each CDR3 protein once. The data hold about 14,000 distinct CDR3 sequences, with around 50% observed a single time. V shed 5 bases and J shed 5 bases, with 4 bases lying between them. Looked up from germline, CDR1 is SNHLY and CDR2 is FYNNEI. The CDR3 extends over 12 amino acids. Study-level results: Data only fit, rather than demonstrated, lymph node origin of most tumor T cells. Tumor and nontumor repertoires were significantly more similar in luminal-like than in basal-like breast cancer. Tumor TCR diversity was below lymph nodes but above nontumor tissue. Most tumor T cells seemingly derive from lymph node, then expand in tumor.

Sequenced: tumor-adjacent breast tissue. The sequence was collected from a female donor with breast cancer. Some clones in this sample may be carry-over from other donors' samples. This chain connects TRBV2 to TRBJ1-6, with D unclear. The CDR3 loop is CASSPNNSPLHF. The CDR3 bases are TGTGCCAGCAGTCCGAATAATTCACCCCTCCACTTT.